One sample yielded the 17 T cell receptor beta chains listed below, sequenced in a study of T cell responses to AZD1222 COVID-19 vaccine (dated by TCRdb to the early 2020s). The time point label, as the study defines it: baseline before first vaccination. The library relied on the immunoSEQ multiplex PCR assay. TCRdb holds this immuneACCESS table with in-frame rearrangements only. Some clones are missing; in checked studies, unresolved V genes explain under half, and the rest has no known cause. The table for this sample lists 60,000 to 65,000 clones; over 60% of them were counted only once. Of the sample, over 13% is held by the ten largest clones. Sequencing used peripheral blood, obtained on day 0 of AZD1222 vaccination. These receptors all stem from an adult in good health.

The chain's CDR3 is CASSPGAGVSTEAFF. CDR3 in DNA: TGCGCCAGCAGCCCCGGGGCGGGGGTGAGCACTGAAGCTTTCTTT. This chain connects TRBV4-1 to TRBJ1-1; weak D call: TRBD1 (5 bases). CDR1 MGHRA and CDR2 YSYEKL come from the germline V gene. The V end was cut by 4 bases, the J end by 4 bases, with 16 bases between. The CDR3 extends over 15 amino acids.

The chain has TRBV10-2 and TRBJ2-5, with 8 bases identical to TRBD2. Germline lookup yields CDR1 WSHSY and CDR2 SAAADI. V lost 2 bases and J lost 4; bases outside the gene matches: 12. This CDR3 is built from 17 residues. This CDR3 is CASSERRQRGPLETQYF. As DNA, the CDR3 is TGCGCCAGCAGTGAGAGAAGGCAGCGGGGGCCCCTAGAGACCCAGTACTTC.

The rearrangement joins TRBV19 to TRBJ1-1; D gene uncertain. Germline V CDR1 and CDR2: LNHDA, SQIVND (reference sequence). The CDR3 sequence is 11 residues long. The V gene lost 8 bases and the J gene lost 3 bases, with 7 bases spanning the gap. As DNA, the CDR3 is TGTGCCAGTCAGGTGTACACTGAAGCTTTCTTT. It encodes CASQVYTEAFF.

The chain joins TRBV9 to TRBJ2-1, with D tentatively TRBD1 (6 bases). The CDR3 extends over 16 amino acids. Trimming stripped 7 bases from V and 2 bases from J, with 19 bases between. Germline V lookup: CDR1 SGDLS, CDR2 YYNGEE. This CDR3 reads CASSPDSLRTYNEQFF. CDR3 sequence (DNA): TGTGCCAGCTCCCCGGACAGCCTAAGGACCTACAATGAGCAGTTCTTC.

The chain is built from TRBV29-1 and TRBJ2-7; TRBD1 agrees at 9 bases. Germline V gene sequence: CDR1 SQVTM, CDR2 ANQGSEA. There are 13 residues in the CDR3. Trimming took 4 bases from V and 5 from J; bases not matched to a gene: 6. CDR3 amino acids: CSVVTDRGDEQYF. DNA for the CDR3: TGCAGCGTTGTAACGGACAGGGGAGACGAGCAGTACTTC.

This clone was found once. The chain is built from TRBV27 and TRBJ2-2; D might be TRBD1 (6 bases). The CDR3 runs 14 residues. Germline V gives CDR1 MNHEY, CDR2 SMNVEV (reference sequence). Trimming took off 4 bases at V and 8 bases at J, with 14 bases between the two ends. CDR3 in DNA: TGTGCCAGCAGTTCGCAGGGGAAAGGTGGGGAGCTGTTTTTT. This gives the protein CASSSQGKGGELFF.

This chain links TRBV5-8 with TRBJ1-3, with TRBD1 matching over 9 bases. Per the germline V gene, CDR1 is SGHTS and CDR2 is YDEGEE. The V and J ends lost 3 bases and 0 bases, in that order; junction bases with no gene match: 1. The CDR3 runs 15 residues. The DNA of the CDR3 is TGTGCCAGCAGCTCGGGACAGGGCTCTGGAAACACCATATATTTT. Translation gives CASSSGQGSGNTIYF. The whole variable domain, filled in from reference TRBV5-8 and TRBJ1-3, reads EAGVTQSPTHLIKTRGQQATLRCSPISGHTSVYWYQQALGLGLQFLLWYDEGEERNRGNFPPRFSGRQFPNYSSELNVNALELEDSALYLCASSSGQGSGNTIYFGEGSWLTVV.

The chain uses TRBV19 and TRBJ2-7; no clear D gene. The CDR3 runs to 13 residues. The V end was cut by 9 bases, the J end by 3 bases, with 15 bases between. Germline loops: CDR1 LNHDA, CDR2 SQIVND (reference sequence). The CDR3 sequence: CASSRYLLYEQYF. The CDR3 DNA reads as TGTGCCAGCTCCCGGTACTTACTCTACGAGCAGTACTTC.

The chain employs TRBV4-1 and TRBJ1-5, with D unresolved. The CDR3 runs 16 residues. Germline V gene lookup returns CDR1 MGHRA and CDR2 YSYEKL. V was cut by 0 bases and J by 5 bases, with 14 bases left in between. The CDR3 spells CASSQEESLPDQPQHF. CDR3 sequence (DNA): TGCGCCAGCAGCCAAGAGGAGTCTCTCCCCGATCAGCCCCAGCATTTT.

The chain joins TRBV12-3 or TRBV12-4 to TRBJ1-2; the D gene is possibly TRBD1 (6 bases). The CDR3 spans 13 residues. V lost 6 bases and J lost 5, with 13 bases in between. CDR3: CASSPGQGYGYTF. The DNA for the CDR3 is TGTGCCAGCAGCCCGGGGCAGGGGTATGGCTACACCTTC.

The chain has TRBV28 and TRBJ2-7; D is perhaps TRBD1 (6 bases). V lost 6 bases and J lost 2, with 11 bases in between. The CDR3 spans 13 residues. Germline values: CDR1 MDHEN, CDR2 SYDVKM. This chain's CDR3 is CASSLGGPYEQYF. Written as DNA, the CDR3 is TGTGCCAGCAGCTTAGGGGGTCCCTACGAGCAGTACTTC.

This clone has only a few counts. The same CDR3 also results from other DNA sequences found in this sample. V gene TRBV27 combines with J gene TRBJ1-2, with D perhaps TRBD1 (6 bases). Looked up from germline, CDR1 is MNHEY and CDR2 is SMNVEV (reference sequence). There are 14 residues in the CDR3. Between the trimmed V and J ends, which lost 3 bases and 3 bases, there was a span of 11 bases. CDR3 loop: CASSFNRVDYGYTF. CDR3 DNA sequence: TGTGCCAGCAGTTTTAACAGGGTTGACTATGGCTACACCTTC.

The rearrangement joins TRBV5-1 to TRBJ2-2; 9 nucleotides match TRBD2. The CDR3 spans 16 residues. Germline trimming cut 1 base from V and 6 bases from J; bases unmatched to any gene: 7. The germline gives CDR1 SGHRS, CDR2 YFSETQ. Here the CDR3 DNA reads TGCGCCAGCAGCTTGAGGATAGCGGGGGAGTCCGGGGAGCTGTTTTTT. It is translated as CASSLRIAGESGELFF.

The chain has TRBV5-6 and TRBJ1-5; the match to TRBD1 covers 9 bases. V shed 3 bases, J shed 7 bases, and the junction held 8 bases outside the gene matches. Germline V gene data show CDR1 as SGHDT and CDR2 as YYEEEE. This CDR3 has 15 residues. The CDR3 spells CASSSTGGRDQPQHF. The CDR3 nucleotides are TGTGCCAGCAGCTCCACAGGGGGCCGCGACCAGCCCCAGCATTTT.

This clone was seen once. This chain connects TRBV29-1 to TRBJ2-3; D uncertain. The V gene lost 5 bases and the J gene lost 1 base, with 13 bases spanning the gap. CDR1 is SQVTM and CDR2 is ANQGSEA in the germline V gene. The CDR3 length is 14 residues. The CDR3 DNA reads TGCAGCGTTCCTATTAGGTGGGGCACAGATACGCAGTATTTT. Translating it yields CSVPIRWGTDTQYF.

V gene TRBV19 combines with J gene TRBJ2-4; TRBD1 matches 7 bases. Germline loops: CDR1 LNHDA, CDR2 SQIVND (reference sequence). Trimming removed 8 bases from V and 6 bases from J; junction bases left unmatched: 13. The CDR3 is 15 amino acids. The DNA for the CDR3 is TGTGCCAGTGGTCGATTGACAGGGCATAGAAACATTCAGTACTTC. This codes for CASGRLTGHRNIQYF. Supplemented by reference TRBV19 and TRBJ2-4, the full variable domain reads DGGITQSPKYLFRKEGQNVTLSCEQNLNHDAMYWYRQDPGQGLRLIYYSQIVNDFQKGDIAEGYSVSREKKESFPLTVTSAQKNPTAFYLCASGRLTGHRNIQYFGAGTRLSVL.

The chain is built from TRBV27 and TRBJ1-2; tentatively, D is TRBD1 (5 bases). The CDR3 is 14 amino acids. The ends were cut back, 2 bases at V and 5 bases at J, with 12 bases in the middle. Germline lookup yields CDR1 MNHEY and CDR2 SMNVEV (reference sequence). The CDR3 protein is CASSLMGPAYGYTF. The CDR3 nucleotides read TGTGCCAGCAGTTTAATGGGACCAGCTTATGGCTACACCTTC.